These 5 T cell receptor beta chains were sequenced from one sample in a study of blood T cell repertoires in COVID-19. Sequencing used immunoSEQ multiplex PCR; TCRdb keeps in-frame clones, though not all of them. The sample lists 150,000 to 200,000 clones, more than 75% occurring once. What was sequenced was PBMCs or T cells enriched from blood (not recorded which). Source of these receptors: a human donor with acute COVID-19. The donor label of this sample is uncertain.

This clone was detected only a few times. The chain is built from TRBV5-5 and TRBJ2-6, with 7 bases aligning to TRBD1. Trimming removed 2 bases from V and 4 bases from J; junction bases left unmatched: 3. Germline CDR1 reads SGHKS; CDR2 reads YYEKEE (reference sequence). The CDR3 runs 15 residues. For the CDR3, the DNA is TGTGCCAGCAGCTTAGAGGGGGCAGGGGCCAACGTCCTGACTTTC. Translated: CASSLEGAGANVLTF.

This sequence joins TRBV19 and TRBJ2-3; D not resolved. Trimming took off 3 bases at V and 2 bases at J, with 6 bases between the two ends. The CDR3 contains 13 residues. Germline V gene data show CDR1 as LNHDA and CDR2 as SQIVND (reference sequence). The CDR3 spells CASSMSYTDTQYF. CDR3 DNA sequence: TGTGCCAGTAGTATGTCTTACACAGATACGCAGTATTTT.

The CDR3 DNA is TGTGCCAGCAGCTCCGCCGGGATCTCCTACGAGCAGTACTTC. It encodes CASSSAGISYEQYF. The gene calls are TRBV7-8 and TRBJ2-7; D may be TRBD2 (5 bases). The CDR3 is 14 amino acids. Per germline, CDR1 SGHVS and CDR2 FQNEAQ. Trimming shortened V by 4 bases and J by 0 bases, and 10 bases separated the two germline ends. The variable domain in full, with the rest retrieved from reference TRBV7-8 and TRBJ2-7, is GAGVSQSPRYKVAKRGQDVALRCDPISGHVSLFWYQQALGQGPEFLTYFQNEAQLDKSGLPSDRFFAERPEGSVSTLKIQRTQQEDSAVYLCASSSAGISYEQYFGPGTRLTVT.

J is TRBJ2-5 and V is TRBV5-1; TRBD2 agrees at 7 bases. Germline CDR1 SGHRS, CDR2 YFSETQ. The CDR3 spans 18 residues. V was pared by 0 bases and J by 2 bases, with 13 bases of the junction left unmatched. The CDR3 sequence: CASSLGGTGLSKQETQYF. The CDR3 DNA sequence: TGCGCCAGCAGCTTGGGTGGGACGGGACTATCAAAACAAGAGACCCAGTACTTC.

This chain connects TRBV7-6 to TRBJ2-7; 7 bases are a match to TRBD1. Trimming cost V 5 bases and J 2 bases; bases outside gene matches: 9. The germline gives CDR1 SGHVS, CDR2 FNYEAQ. The length of the CDR3 is 15 residues. The CDR3 region has the DNA TGTGCCAGCAGCCAGAGGTCCGGGACAGCCTACGAGCAGTACTTC. Protein sequence: CASSQRSGTAYEQYF.